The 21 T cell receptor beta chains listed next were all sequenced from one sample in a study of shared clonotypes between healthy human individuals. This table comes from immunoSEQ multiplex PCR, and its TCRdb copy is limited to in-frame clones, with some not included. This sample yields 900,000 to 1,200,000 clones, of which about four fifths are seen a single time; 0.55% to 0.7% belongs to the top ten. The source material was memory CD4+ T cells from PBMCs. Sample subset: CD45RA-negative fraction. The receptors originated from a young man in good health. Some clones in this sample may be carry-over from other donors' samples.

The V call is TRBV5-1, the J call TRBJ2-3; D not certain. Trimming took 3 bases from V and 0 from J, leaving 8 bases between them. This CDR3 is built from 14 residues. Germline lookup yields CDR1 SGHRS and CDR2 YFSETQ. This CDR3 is CASSSARSTDTQYF. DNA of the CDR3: TGCGCCAGCAGCTCGGCCCGGAGCACAGATACGCAGTATTTT.

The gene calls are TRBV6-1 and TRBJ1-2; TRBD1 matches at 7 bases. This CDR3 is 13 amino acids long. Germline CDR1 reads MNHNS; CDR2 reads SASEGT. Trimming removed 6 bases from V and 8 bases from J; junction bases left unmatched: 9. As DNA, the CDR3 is TGTGCCAGCAGAGAACAGGGGTTGGGCGGCTACACCTTC. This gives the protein CASREQGLGGYTF.

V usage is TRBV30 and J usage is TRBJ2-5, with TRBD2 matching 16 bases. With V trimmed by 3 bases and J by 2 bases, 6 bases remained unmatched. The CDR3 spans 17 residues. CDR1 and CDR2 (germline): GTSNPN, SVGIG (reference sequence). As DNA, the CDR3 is TGTGCCTGGAGCCCAGGGACTAGCGGGAGGGAACAAGAGACCCAGTACTTC. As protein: CAWSPGTSGREQETQYF.

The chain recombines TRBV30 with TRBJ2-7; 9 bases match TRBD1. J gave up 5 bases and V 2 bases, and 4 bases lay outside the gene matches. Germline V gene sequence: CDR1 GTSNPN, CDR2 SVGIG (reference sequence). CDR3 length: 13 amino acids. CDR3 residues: CAWSSGQGNEQYF. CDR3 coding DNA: TGTGCCTGGAGTTCGGGACAGGGCAACGAGCAGTACTTC.

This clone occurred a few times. In DNA form, the CDR3 reads TGTGCCAGCAGCCCCGTGGGCGGGAGGGCCGAAGAGCAGTACTTC. Residues: CASSPVGGRAEEQYF. The V gene is TRBV5-6, the J gene TRBJ2-7; 9 bases line up with TRBD2. Trimming cost V 4 bases and J 7 bases; bases outside gene matches: 12. The CDR3 is 15 amino acids. The V gene's germline CDR1 is SGHDT and CDR2 YYEEEE.

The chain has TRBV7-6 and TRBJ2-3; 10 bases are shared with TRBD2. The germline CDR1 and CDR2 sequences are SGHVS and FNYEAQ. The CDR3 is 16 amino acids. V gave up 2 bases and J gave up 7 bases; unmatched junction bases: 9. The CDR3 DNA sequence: TGTGCCAGCAGCTTAAGCGTAGCGGGAGGCCCCAATACGCAGTATTTT. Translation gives CASSLSVAGGPNTQYF.

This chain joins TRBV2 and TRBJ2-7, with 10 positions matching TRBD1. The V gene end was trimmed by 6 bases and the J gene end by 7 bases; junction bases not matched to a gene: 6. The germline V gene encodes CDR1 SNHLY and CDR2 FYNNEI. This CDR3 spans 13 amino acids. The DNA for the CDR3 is TGTGCCAGCAGCGACAGGGGGCCAGGGGAGCAGTACTTC. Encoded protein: CASSDRGPGEQYF.

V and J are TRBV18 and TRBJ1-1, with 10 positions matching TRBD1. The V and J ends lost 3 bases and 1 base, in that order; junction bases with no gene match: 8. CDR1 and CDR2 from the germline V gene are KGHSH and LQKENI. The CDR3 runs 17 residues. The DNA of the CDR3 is TGTGCCAGCTCACCGTCCGGGACAGGGGCGGAGAACACTGAAGCTTTCTTT. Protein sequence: CASSPSGTGAENTEAFF.

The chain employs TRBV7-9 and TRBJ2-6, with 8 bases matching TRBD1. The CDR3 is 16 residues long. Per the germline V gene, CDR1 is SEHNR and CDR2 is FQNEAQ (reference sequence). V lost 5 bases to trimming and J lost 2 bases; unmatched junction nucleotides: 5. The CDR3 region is CASSAQGVAGANVLTF. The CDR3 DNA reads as TGTGCCAGCAGCGCACAGGGGGTGGCTGGGGCCAACGTCCTGACTTTC.

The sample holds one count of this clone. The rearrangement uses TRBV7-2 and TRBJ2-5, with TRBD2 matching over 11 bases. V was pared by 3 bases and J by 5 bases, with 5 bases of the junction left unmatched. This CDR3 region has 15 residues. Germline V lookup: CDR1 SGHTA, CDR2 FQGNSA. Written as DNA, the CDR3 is TGTGCCAGCAGCTTGGAGTGGACTAGCGGGGAGACCCAGTACTTC. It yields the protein CASSLEWTSGETQYF.

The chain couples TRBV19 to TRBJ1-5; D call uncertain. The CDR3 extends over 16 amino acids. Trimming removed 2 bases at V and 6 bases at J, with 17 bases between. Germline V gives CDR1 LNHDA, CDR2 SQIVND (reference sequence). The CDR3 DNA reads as TGTGCCAGTAGTATAACATTCCACAACTTGGGTCAGCCCCAGCATTTT. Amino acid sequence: CASSITFHNLGQPQHF.

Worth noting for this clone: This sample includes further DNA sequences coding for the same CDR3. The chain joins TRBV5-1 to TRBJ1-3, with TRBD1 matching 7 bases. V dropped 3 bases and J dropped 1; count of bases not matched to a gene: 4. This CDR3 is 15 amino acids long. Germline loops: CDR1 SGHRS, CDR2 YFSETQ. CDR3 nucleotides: TGCGCCAGCAGCTCGACAGGGTATTCTGGAAACACCATATATTTT. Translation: CASSSTGYSGNTIYF.

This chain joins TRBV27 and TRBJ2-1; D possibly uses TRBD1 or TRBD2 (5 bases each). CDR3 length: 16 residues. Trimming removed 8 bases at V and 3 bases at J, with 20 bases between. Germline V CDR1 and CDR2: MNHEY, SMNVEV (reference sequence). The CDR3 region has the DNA TGTGCCAGCCGGGACCGGGGCAGGGCCAACTACAATGAGCAGTTCTTC. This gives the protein CASRDRGRANYNEQFF.

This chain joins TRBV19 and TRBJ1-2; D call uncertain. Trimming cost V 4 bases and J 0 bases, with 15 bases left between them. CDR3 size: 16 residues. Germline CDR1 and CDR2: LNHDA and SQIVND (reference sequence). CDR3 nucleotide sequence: TGTGCCAGTAGTAGCCGGGAGTCCGGGGCTAACTATGGCTACACCTTC. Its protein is CASSSRESGANYGYTF.

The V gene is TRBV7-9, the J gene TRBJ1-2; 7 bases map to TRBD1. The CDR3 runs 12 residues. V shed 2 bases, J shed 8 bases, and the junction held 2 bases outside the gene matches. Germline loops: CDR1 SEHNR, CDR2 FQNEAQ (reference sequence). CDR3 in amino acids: CASSLNRGGYTF. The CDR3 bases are TGTGCCAGCAGCTTAAACAGGGGCGGCTACACCTTC.

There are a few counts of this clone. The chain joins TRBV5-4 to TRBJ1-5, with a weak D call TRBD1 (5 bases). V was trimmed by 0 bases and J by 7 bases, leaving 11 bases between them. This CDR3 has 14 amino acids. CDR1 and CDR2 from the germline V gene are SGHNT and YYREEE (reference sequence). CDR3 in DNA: TGTGCCAGCAGCTTGGGGGGGAAAGCCCAGCCCCAGCATTTT. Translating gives CASSLGGKAQPQHF.

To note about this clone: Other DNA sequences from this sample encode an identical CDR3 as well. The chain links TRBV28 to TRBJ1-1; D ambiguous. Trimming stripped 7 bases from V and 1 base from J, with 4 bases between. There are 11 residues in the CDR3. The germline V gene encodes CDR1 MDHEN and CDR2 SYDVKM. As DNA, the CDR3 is TGTGCCAGCATAGGGAACACTGAAGCTTTCTTT. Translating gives CASIGNTEAFF.

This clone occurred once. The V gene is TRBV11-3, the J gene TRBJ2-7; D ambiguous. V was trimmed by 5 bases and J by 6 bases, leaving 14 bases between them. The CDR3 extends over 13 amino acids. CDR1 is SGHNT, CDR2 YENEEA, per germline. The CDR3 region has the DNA TGTGCCAGCAGCCTCCTGTTAGGACGCGAGCAGTACTTC. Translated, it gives CASSLLLGREQYF.

CDR3 protein: CASSPRLKGNYGYTF. The CDR3 DNA reads as TGTGCCAGCTCACCGAGGTTGAAGGGTAACTATGGCTACACCTTC. The chain uses TRBV18 and TRBJ1-2; the D is unclear. The germline CDR1 and CDR2 sequences are KGHSH and LQKENI. This CDR3 region has 15 residues. With 3 bases removed from V and 1 base from J, the gap between germline ends came to 12 bases.

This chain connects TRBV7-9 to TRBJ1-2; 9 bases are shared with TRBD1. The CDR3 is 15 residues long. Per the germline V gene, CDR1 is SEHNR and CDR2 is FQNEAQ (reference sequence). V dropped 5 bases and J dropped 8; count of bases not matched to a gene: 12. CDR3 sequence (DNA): TGTGCCAGCAGCGCCTACGGGACAGGGTTTGGCGGCTACACCTTC. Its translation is CASSAYGTGFGGYTF.

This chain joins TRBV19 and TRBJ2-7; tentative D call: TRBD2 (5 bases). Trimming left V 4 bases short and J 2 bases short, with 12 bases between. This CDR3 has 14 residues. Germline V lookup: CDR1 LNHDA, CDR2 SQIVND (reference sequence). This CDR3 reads CASSTGNPPYEQYF. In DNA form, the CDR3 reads TGTGCCAGTAGTACGGGAAACCCACCCTACGAGCAGTACTTC.